The entry that follows covers one T cell receptor (beta chain) sequence. Data came from immunoSEQ multiplex PCR; TCRdb stores just in-frame clones and leaves some out. The sample lists over 150,000 clones, approximately 85% occurring once. These data are taken from a study of blood T cell repertoires in COVID-19. The CDR3 has 17 amino acids. The germline V gene has CDR1 ENHRY and CDR2 SYGVKD. V lost 11 bases to trimming and J lost 3 bases; unmatched junction nucleotides: 20. This clonotype was obtained from a man aged 80 or over with COVID-19, enrolled during active disease. The source material was peripheral blood. The chain uses TRBV10-3 and TRBJ1-1, with TRBD1 matching 8 bases. The CDR3 DNA follows: TGTGCCTCGCTTGGAGTTCGTCGACAGGGGAGAGACACTGAAGCTTTCTTT. The encoded protein is CASLGVRRQGRDTEAFF.